This T cell receptor (beta chain) comes out of a study of T cells in lung cancer brain metastases. About the research overall: About 85% of the roughly 20 patients had a tobacco use history. Between primary and metastasis resection, nine tenths of the roughly 20 patients were untreated.

Marked H&E slides guided macrodissection of tumor areas from several unstained, deparaffinized 10 um sections. To note about this clone: Antigen specificity is unknown. The identical CDR3 is also encoded by other nucleotide sequences in the sample.

Findings and limits, study-wide: The analysis could not control for preoperative corticosteroids affecting T cell infiltration in brain metastases.

Clones were sequenced by immunoSEQ multiplex PCR, and TCRdb holds only the in-frame ones, with some missing. This table holds roughly 2,000 clones, approximately 92% found once. The TCR comes from a woman aged 25 to 39 with non-small cell lung cancer. Material: tumor tissue from the primary lung tumor.

The CDR3 DNA is TGTGCCAGCAGCTTAGCGGGGAGCTACAATGAGCAGTTCTTC. Translated: CASSLAGSYNEQFF. The chain links TRBV7-9 to TRBJ2-1; possibly TRBD2 for D (5 bases). The CDR3 extends over 14 amino acids. Between the trimmed V and J ends, which lost 0 bases and 3 bases, there was a span of 6 bases. CDR1 and CDR2 (germline): SEHNR, FQNEAQ (reference sequence).